This T cell receptor beta chain was obtained from a study of PD-1 blockade in classical Hodgkin lymphoma. Assay used: immunoSEQ multiplex PCR; TCRdb lists only in-frame clones, some missing. This sample has 15,000 to 20,000 clones, with approximately 87% found just once. CDR1 is MGHRA and CDR2 is YSYEKL in the germline V gene. This CDR3 spans 14 amino acids. V was clipped by 6 bases and J by 1 base, with 12 bases between them. This clone was seen a handful of times. Time point described: cycle 4 day 1 (C4D1), after 5 to 7 weeks of nivolumab. Each patient's relapse followed autologous stem cell transplantation, and brentuximab vedotin exposure varied. The authors purified CD4+ T cells from thawed PBMCs by magnetic negative selection.

The sequencing used CD4+ T cells from blood, collected before the fourth cycle of nivolumab. The V and J genes are TRBV4-1 and TRBJ1-1; D might be TRBD1 (6 bases). The receptor comes from a human donor with classical Hodgkin lymphoma. CDR3 bases: TGCGCCAGCAGTAGTGCGGGGGCGAACACTGAAGCTTTCTTT. It codes for CASSSAGANTEAFF.